These 8 T cell receptor beta chains were sequenced from one sample in a study of T cell responses to AZD1222 COVID-19 vaccine. TCRdb keeps only in-frame clones here, not all; method: immunoSEQ multiplex PCR. The sample lists 140,000 to 150,000 clones, about 93% seen once, with less than 2% in the top ten. Here the sequenced sample was peripheral blood, taken on day 0 of AZD1222 vaccination. Receptor source: an adult in good health.

CDR3 in amino acids: CASSPDPRQGAHVGEKLFF. The CDR3 DNA sequence: TGTGCCAGCAGCCCGGACCCCCGACAGGGGGCGCATGTTGGTGAAAAACTGTTTTTT. The gene calls are TRBV9 and TRBJ1-4; 10 bases match TRBD1. CDR1 and CDR2 (germline): SGDLS, YYNGEE. With 4 bases clipped from V and 7 bases from J, the junction kept 19 bases outside the gene matches. The CDR3 loop spans 19 amino acids.

This clone was seen more than once but under ten times. Germline and junction disagree at one end, which may indicate a read error. J is TRBJ1-1 and V is TRBV6-5; TRBD1 agrees at 7 bases. The CDR3 consists of 13 residues. CDR1 is MNHEY, CDR2 SVGAGI, per germline. As DNA, the CDR3 is TGTGCCAGCAGTGACTCTGACAGGGTCGGAGCTTTCTTT. It is translated as CASSDSDRVGAFF.

The V call is TRBV5-6, the J call TRBJ2-7; 8 nucleotides align to TRBD2. The V segment lost 4 bases and the J segment 0 bases; nucleotides outside the gene matches: 9. There are 16 residues in the CDR3. Germline V gene data show CDR1 as SGHDT and CDR2 as YYEEEE. This CDR3 is CASSHGLAQSSYEQYF. CDR3 nucleotides: TGTGCCAGCAGCCACGGACTAGCCCAAAGCTCCTACGAGCAGTACTTC.

The J gene is TRBJ1-5, the V gene TRBV19; D unresolved. Germline V gene data show CDR1 as LNHDA and CDR2 as SQIVND (reference sequence). The CDR3 has 13 amino acids. Trimming removed 4 bases from V and 5 bases from J, with 9 bases in between. CDR3 sequence: CASSSLRDQPQHF. CDR3 nucleotides: TGTGCCAGTAGTAGTCTGAGGGATCAGCCCCAGCATTTT.

The chain joins TRBV3-1 (or the pseudogene TRBV3-2) to TRBJ2-2; D remains ambiguous. The CDR3 covers 12 residues. CDR1 LGHDT and CDR2 YNNKEL come from the germline V gene (reference sequence). Trimming took 4 bases from V and 2 from J, leaving 2 bases between them. The CDR3 bases are TGTGCCAGCAGCCTAAACACCGGGGAGCTGTTTTTT. Its protein is CASSLNTGELFF.

This chain links TRBV19 with TRBJ2-3; the D gene is possibly TRBD1 (6 bases). The V gene lost 6 bases and the J gene lost 2 bases, with 15 bases spanning the gap. The CDR3 sequence is 15 residues long. Germline V gene sequence: CDR1 LNHDA, CDR2 SQIVND (reference sequence). Written as DNA, the CDR3 is TGTGCCAGTAGCACCAGACAGGAGTTCACAGATACGCAGTATTTT. Translated: CASSTRQEFTDTQYF.

This rearrangement joins TRBV29-1 to TRBJ2-1, with TRBD2 matching 9 bases. Trimming took 2 bases from V and 0 from J; bases not matched to a gene: 8. This CDR3 has 17 amino acids. Germline values: CDR1 SQVTM, CDR2 ANQGSEA. CDR3 loop: CSVESISGGLSYNEQFF. In nucleotides, the CDR3 is TGCAGCGTTGAAAGCATTAGCGGGGGCCTCTCCTACAATGAGCAGTTCTTC.

This sequence joins TRBV2 and TRBJ2-2, with unresolved D. Germline CDR1 reads SNHLY; CDR2 reads FYNNEI. The CDR3 has 15 residues. Trimming pared 5 bases from V and 6 bases from J, leaving 16 bases between. CDR3 region: CASSTSQKGAGELFF. CDR3 DNA: TGTGCCAGCAGTACCAGCCAGAAAGGAGCCGGGGAGCTGTTTTTT.